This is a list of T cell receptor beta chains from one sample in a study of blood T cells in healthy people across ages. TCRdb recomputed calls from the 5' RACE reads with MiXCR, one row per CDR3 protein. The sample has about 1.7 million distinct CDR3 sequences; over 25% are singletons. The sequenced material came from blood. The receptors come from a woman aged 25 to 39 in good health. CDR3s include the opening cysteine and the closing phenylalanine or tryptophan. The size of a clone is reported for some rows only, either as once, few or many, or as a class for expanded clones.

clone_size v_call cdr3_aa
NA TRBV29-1 CSVESGVGYGYTF
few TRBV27 CASSPRQGEGTQYF
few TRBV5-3 CARSRPSGRLRSYNEQFF
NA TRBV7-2 CASSFPSNYGYTF
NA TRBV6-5 CASALAGVSDTQYF
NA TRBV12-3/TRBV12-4 CANSRGPRAYGYTF
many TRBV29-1 CSVVPTSTDTQYF
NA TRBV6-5 CASSYSGQRNYGYTF
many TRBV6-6 CASSYSEGDIQYF
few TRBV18 CASSPPPGGLRGYTF
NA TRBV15 CATSRDLIVEQFF
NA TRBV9 CASSVAPDSGNTIYF
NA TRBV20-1 CSARVDTGEQPQHF
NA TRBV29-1 CSVQLTDRGGYTF
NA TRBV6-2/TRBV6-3 CAISLTAEQFF
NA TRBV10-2 CASSSSGLYSNQPQHF
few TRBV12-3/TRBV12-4 CASTPTGLYTEAFF
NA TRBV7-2 CASSLEGTVPGGTQYF
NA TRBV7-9 CASSLALSAHEQFF
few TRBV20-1 CSDRDRPSGANVLTF
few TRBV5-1 CASSRDRGTIDTQYF
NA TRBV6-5 CASSYSGVGSSGGYNEQFF
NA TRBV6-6 CASRGDGKNYGYTF
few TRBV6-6 CASRPTAQVTYTQYF
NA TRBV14 CASSPANTQETQYF
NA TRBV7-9 CASSSGTVSDTQYF
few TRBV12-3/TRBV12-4 CASRYMSGSNNEQFF
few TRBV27 CASSADRAYETQYF
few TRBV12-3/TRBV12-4 CASSSRQGSNEKLFF
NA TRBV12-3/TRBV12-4 CASSLNSDVTEAFF
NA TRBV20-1 CSAMALAGLSSYNEQYF
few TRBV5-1 CASSFGTDHYEQYF
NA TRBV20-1 CSAQDRGRQPQHF
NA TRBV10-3 CAIGTGGARNTEAFF
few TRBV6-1 CASSPAGVVRETQYF
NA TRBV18 CASSGRYSQSGANVLTF
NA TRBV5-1 CASSLVVGQGRRGFF
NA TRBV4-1 CASSQGWEDSTYNEQFF